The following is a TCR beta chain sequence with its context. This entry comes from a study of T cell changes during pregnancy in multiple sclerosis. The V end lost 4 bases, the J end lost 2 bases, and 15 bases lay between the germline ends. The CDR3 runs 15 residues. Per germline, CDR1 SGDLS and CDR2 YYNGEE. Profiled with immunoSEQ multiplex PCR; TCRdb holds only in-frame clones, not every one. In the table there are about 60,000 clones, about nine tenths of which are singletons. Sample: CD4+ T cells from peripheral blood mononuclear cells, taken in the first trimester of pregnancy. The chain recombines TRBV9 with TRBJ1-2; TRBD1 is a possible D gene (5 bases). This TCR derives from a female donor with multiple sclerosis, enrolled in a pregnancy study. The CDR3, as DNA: TGTGCCAGCAGCCCCCACCCCAGGGCGAACTATGGCTACACCTTC. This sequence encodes CASSPHPRANYGYTF.